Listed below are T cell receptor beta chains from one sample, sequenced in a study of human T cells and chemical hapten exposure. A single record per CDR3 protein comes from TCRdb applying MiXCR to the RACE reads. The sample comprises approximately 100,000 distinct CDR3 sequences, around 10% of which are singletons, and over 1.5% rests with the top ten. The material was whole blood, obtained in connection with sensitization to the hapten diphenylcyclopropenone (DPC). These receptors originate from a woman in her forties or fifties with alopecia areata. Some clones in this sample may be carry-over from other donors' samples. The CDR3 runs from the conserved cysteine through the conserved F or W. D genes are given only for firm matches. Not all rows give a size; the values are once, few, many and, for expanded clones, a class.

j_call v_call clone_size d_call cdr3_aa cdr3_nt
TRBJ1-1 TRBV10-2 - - CASLQRTPPRETEAFF TGCGCCAGCCTCCAGAGGACCCCGCCCCGAGAAACTGAAGCTTTCTTT
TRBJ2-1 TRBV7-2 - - CASSDTNEQFF TGTGCCAGCAGCGACACAAATGAGCAGTTCTTC
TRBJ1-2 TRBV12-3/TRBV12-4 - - CASSPGTF TGTGCCAGCAGCCCGGGCACCTTC
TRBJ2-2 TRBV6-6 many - CASSTAVLPGRPRAGELFF TGTGCCAGCAGTACCGCCGTACTACCGGGCCGCCCTAGAGCCGGGGAGCTGTTTTTT
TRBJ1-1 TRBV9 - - CASSVFPRKASTETMNTEAFF TGTGCCAGCAGCGTATTCCCTCGTAAAGCCTCGACGGAAACTATGAACACTGAAGCTTTCTTT
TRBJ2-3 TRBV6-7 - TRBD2 CASSYTLPLAGETDTQYF TGTGCCAGCAGTTACACCCTCCCTTTAGCGGGAGAAACAGATACGCAGTATTTT
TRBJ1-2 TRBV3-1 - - CASSLVTANYGYTF TGTGCCAGCAGCCTGGTGACAGCTAATTATGGCTACACCTTC
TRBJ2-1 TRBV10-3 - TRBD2 CAISGRGDNEQFF TGTGCCATCAGTGGGCGGGGGGACAATGAGCAGTTCTTC
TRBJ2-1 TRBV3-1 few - CASSRTNEQFF TGTGCCAGCAGCCGCACCAATGAGCAGTTCTTC
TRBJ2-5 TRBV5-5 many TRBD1 CASSQQYGTGGQETQYF TGTGCCAGCAGCCAACAATACGGGACAGGGGGACAAGAGACCCAGTACTTC
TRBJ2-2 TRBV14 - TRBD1 CASSRYRGGTGELFF TGTGCCAGCAGCCGCTACAGGGGTGGAACCGGGGAGCTGTTTTTT
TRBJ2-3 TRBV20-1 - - CSASQASGPDTQYF TGCAGTGCTAGTCAGGCTAGTGGGCCGGATACGCAGTATTTT
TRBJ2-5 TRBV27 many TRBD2 CASSSLAGARETQYF TGTGCCAGCAGCTCTCTAGCGGGAGCAAGAGAGACCCAGTACTTC
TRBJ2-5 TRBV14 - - CASSRITRQETQYF TGTGCCAGCAGCCGCATTACTAGGCAAGAGACCCAGTACTTC
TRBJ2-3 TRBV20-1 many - CSAERYPDTQYF TGCAGTGCTGAGCGGTATCCAGATACGCAGTATTTT
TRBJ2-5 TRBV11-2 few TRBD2 CASNSGRAQETQYF TGTGCCAGCAATAGCGGGAGGGCCCAAGAGACCCAGTACTTC
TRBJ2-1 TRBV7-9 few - CASTPSDGRLSYNEQFF TGTGCCAGCACCCCCTCTGATGGCAGACTTTCCTACAATGAGCAGTTCTTC
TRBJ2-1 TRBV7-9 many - CASSPAVNNEQFF TGTGCCAGCAGCCCCGCCGTGAACAATGAGCAGTTCTTC
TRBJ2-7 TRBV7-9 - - CASSSTRTYEQYF TGTGCCAGCAGCTCCACGAGAACCTACGAGCAGTACTTC
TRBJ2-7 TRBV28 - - CASRGGDVGYEQYF TGTGCCAGCAGGGGAGGAGATGTGGGTTACGAGCAGTACTTC
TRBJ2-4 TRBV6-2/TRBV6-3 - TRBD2 CASSSTSGGHIQYF TGTGCCAGCAGTTCCACTAGCGGGGGACACATTCAGTACTTC
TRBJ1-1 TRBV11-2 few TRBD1 CASRPGQMNTEAFF TGTGCCAGCAGGCCGGGACAGATGAACACTGAAGCTTTCTTT
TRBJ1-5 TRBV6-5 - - CASSFIQTNQPQHF TGTGCCAGCAGTTTCATCCAGACGAATCAGCCCCAGCATTTT
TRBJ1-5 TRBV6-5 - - CASSYGPVGQPQHF TGTGCCAGCAGTTACGGGCCGGTGGGTCAGCCCCAGCATTTT
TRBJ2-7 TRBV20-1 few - CSARDSLPTQVSSYEQYF TGCAGTGCTAGAGATAGTCTTCCTACACAGGTTAGCTCCTACGAGCAGTACTTC
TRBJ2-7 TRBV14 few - CASSHPSGQLGWQYF TGTGCCAGCAGCCACCCTAGCGGACAGCTCGGATGGCAGTACTTC
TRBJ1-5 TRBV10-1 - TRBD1 CASSMTGIGQPQHF TGCGCCAGCAGTATGACAGGGATTGGGCAGCCCCAGCATTTT
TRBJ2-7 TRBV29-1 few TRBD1 CSVTGTGVYEQYF TGCAGCGTCACCGGGACAGGAGTCTACGAGCAGTACTTC
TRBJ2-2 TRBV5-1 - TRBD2 CASSGEGLAGYTGELFF TGCGCCAGCAGCGGGGAAGGACTAGCGGGATACACCGGGGAGCTGTTTTTT
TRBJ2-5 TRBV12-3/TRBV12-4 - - CASSYFQSSHKYF TGTGCCAGCAGTTATTTCCAGAGTTCGCATAAGTACTTC
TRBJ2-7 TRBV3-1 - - CASSQGTSTEQYF TGTGCCAGCAGCCAAGGGACTTCGACCGAGCAGTACTTC
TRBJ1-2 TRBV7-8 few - CASRPGQRNYGYTF TGTGCCAGCAGACCTGGACAGCGTAACTATGGCTACACCTTC
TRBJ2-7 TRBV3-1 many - CASSQDGGARWEQYF TGTGCCAGCAGCCAAGACGGGGGAGCCCGCTGGGAGCAGTACTTC
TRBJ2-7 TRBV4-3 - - CASSQVRQTEQYF TGCGCCAGCAGCCAAGTAAGACAGACCGAGCAGTACTTC
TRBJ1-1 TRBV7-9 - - CASSLVSQLNTEAFF TGTGCCAGCAGCTTAGTAAGTCAGCTGAACACTGAAGCTTTCTTT
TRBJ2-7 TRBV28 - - CASSLRTELSYEQYF TGTGCCAGCAGTTTAAGGACAGAGTTATCCTACGAGCAGTACTTC
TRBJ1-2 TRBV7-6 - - CASSANLDSSYGYTF TGTGCCAGCAGCGCGAATTTAGACAGCAGCTATGGCTACACCTTC
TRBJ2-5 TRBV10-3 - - CAISDDQETQYF TGTGCCATCAGTGACGACCAAGAGACCCAGTACTTC
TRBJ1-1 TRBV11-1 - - CASSLGFLGTEAFF TGTGCCAGCAGCTTAGGGTTCCTGGGCACTGAAGCTTTCTTT
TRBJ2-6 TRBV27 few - CASNPSLAGANVLTF TGTGCCAGCAACCCTTCATTGGCTGGGGCCAACGTCCTGACTTTC
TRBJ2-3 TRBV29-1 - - CSVEESQPGDTQYF TGCAGCGTTGAAGAATCCCAGCCGGGGGATACGCAGTATTTT
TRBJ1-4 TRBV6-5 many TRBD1 CASSPRDRGSTNEKLFF TGTGCCAGCAGTCCAAGGGACAGGGGTTCAACTAATGAAAAACTGTTTTTT
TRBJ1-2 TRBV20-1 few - CSARVVTGRGYTF TGCAGTGCTAGGGTGGTTACAGGGAGGGGCTACACCTTC
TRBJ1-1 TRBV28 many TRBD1 CASSLGTGYNTEAFF TGTGCCAGCAGTTTGGGGACAGGGTATAACACTGAAGCTTTCTTT
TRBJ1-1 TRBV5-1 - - CASSFISGRPATEAFF TGCGCCAGCAGCTTTATATCGGGCCGCCCGGCCACTGAAGCTTTCTTT
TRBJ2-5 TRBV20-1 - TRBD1 CSAPRGRGPLLQETQYF TGCAGTGCTCCCCGGGGCAGGGGGCCTTTGCTCCAAGAGACCCAGTACTTC
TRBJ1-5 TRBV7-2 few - CASSMGTQPQHF TGTGCCAGCAGTATGGGGACGCAGCCCCAGCATTTT
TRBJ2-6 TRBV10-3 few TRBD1 CAISETGGSGANVLTF TGTGCCATCAGTGAGACAGGGGGCTCTGGGGCCAACGTCCTGACTTTC
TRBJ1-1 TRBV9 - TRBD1 CASSPWDRVNEAFF TGTGCCAGCAGCCCATGGGACAGAGTAAATGAAGCTTTCTTT
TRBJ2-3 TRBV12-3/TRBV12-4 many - CASSRTQAGDTQYF TGTGCCAGCAGTAGGACACAAGCGGGAGATACGCAGTATTTT